This paragraph reports one T cell receptor beta chain. This sample is part of a study of blood T cell repertoires in COVID-19. Sequencing used immunoSEQ multiplex PCR; TCRdb keeps in-frame clones, though not all of them. Of 95,000 to 150,000 clones in the sample, around 90% were seen once. Seattle participants joined during active infection and were tracked over time. CDR1 is SGHAT and CDR2 is FQDESV in the germline V gene (reference sequence). V dropped 2 bases and J dropped 1 base, with 8 bases sitting between them. The CDR3 contains 14 residues. This receptor was identified in a woman aged 55-75 years with COVID-19, enrolled during active disease. The sample was peripheral blood. V and J are TRBV11-1 and TRBJ2-5; D might be TRBD1 (6 bases). The CDR3 loop reads CASSLTRGQETQYF. The CDR3 nucleotides read TGTGCCAGCAGCTTAACCAGGGGCCAAGAGACCCAGTACTTC.